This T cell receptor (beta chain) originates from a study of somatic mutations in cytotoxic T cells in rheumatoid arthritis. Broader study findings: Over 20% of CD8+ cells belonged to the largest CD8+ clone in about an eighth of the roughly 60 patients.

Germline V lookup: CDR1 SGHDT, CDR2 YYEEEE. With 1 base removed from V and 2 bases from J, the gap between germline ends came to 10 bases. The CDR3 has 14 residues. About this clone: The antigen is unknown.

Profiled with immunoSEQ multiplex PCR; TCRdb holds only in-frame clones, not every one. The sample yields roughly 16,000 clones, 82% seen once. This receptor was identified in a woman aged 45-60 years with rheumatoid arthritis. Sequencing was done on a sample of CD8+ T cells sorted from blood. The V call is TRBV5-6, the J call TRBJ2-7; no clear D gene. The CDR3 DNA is TGTGCCAGCAGCTTGAAAGGCGGAACCTACGAGCAGTACTTC. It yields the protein CASSLKGGTYEQYF.